The 27 T cell receptor beta chains below come from one sample, sequenced in a study of human T cells and chemical hapten exposure. TCRdb re-called the RACE reads through MiXCR, storing one row per CDR3 protein. The table has roughly 98,000 distinct CDR3 sequences, around 11% seen once. The time point is: patch test 1, 2 weeks after DPC sensitization. Indicated treatment: therapeutic diphenylcyclopropenone sensitization with weekly scalp DPC. This specimen was whole blood, taken in connection with sensitization to the hapten diphenylcyclopropenone (DPC). These receptors all stem from a woman in her forties with alopecia areata. Some clones in this sample may be carry-over from other donors' samples.

This clonotype was observed at least ten times. The chain combines TRBV7-2 with TRBJ2-1; D might be TRBD1 (6 bases). CDR1 and CDR2 from the germline V gene are SGHTA and FQGNSA. V was shortened by 1 base and J by 0 bases, with 16 bases between the two germline ends. The length of the CDR3 is 18 residues. The CDR3: CASSLDMGTLSSYNEQFF. DNA of the CDR3: TGTGCCAGCAGCTTAGATATGGGGACACTAAGCTCCTACAATGAGCAGTTCTTC.

The sample holds many counts of this clonotype. The rearrangement links TRBV25-1 to TRBJ2-7, with TRBD1 as a possible D gene (7 bases). V was pared by 8 bases and J by 4 bases, with 15 bases between. Germline V CDR1 and CDR2: MGHDK, SYGVNS. The CDR3 runs 13 residues. CDR3 nucleotide sequence: TGTGCCAGCGGACAGGCCGGGGGTTACGAGCAGTACTTC. This codes for CASGQAGGYEQYF.

The CDR3 here is CASSVGVDTEAFF. Written as DNA, the CDR3 is TGTGCCAGCAGCGTAGGGGTCGATACTGAAGCTTTCTTT. V gene TRBV9 combines with J gene TRBJ1-1, with D uncertain. V lost 0 bases and J lost 5, with 8 bases in between. The V gene's germline CDR1 is SGDLS and CDR2 YYNGEE. The length of the CDR3 is 13 residues.

This sequence joins TRBV29-1 and TRBJ2-1; 10 bases are shared with TRBD2. Germline V gene data show CDR1 as SQVTM and CDR2 as ANQGSEA. CDR3 length: 13 residues. V dropped 7 bases and J dropped 7; count of bases not matched to a gene: 7. CDR3 sequence reads: CSASSGRKNEQFF. The CDR3 DNA is TGCAGCGCCTCTAGCGGGAGAAAGAATGAGCAGTTCTTC.

The chain is built from TRBV3-1 and TRBJ1-5; the match to TRBD1 covers 8 bases. The CDR3 contains 14 residues. Trimming took 1 base from V and 4 from J; bases not matched to a gene: 0. CDR1 and CDR2 from the germline V gene are LGHDT and YNNKEL (reference sequence). The DNA for the CDR3 is TGTGCCAGCAGCCAAGGGGACAGGAATCAGCCCCAGCATTTT. Its translation is CASSQGDRNQPQHF.

The rearrangement joins TRBV4-2 to TRBJ2-1, with D unclear. CDR1 is LGHNA and CDR2 is YNFKEQ in the germline V gene. This CDR3 contains 15 residues. Trimming shortened V by 0 bases and J by 0 bases, and 6 bases separated the two germline ends. The CDR3: CASSQDVPSYNEQFF. DNA for the CDR3: TGTGCCAGCAGCCAAGATGTCCCCTCCTACAATGAGCAGTTCTTC.

This clonotype was found a few times. This chain connects TRBV28 to TRBJ1-2; 7 bases are a match to TRBD1. Germline V gene lookup returns CDR1 MDHEN and CDR2 SYDVKM. CDR3 length: 16 residues. Trimming at V came to 6 bases and at J to 5 bases, leaving 15 bases not matched to a gene. CDR3 in DNA: TGTGCCAGCAGGCAGGGAGGGAGCGCAGGGGGATATGGCTACACCTTC. Amino acid sequence: CASRQGGSAGGYGYTF.

This clonotype was counted only a few times. The CDR3 bases are TGTGCCAGCAGCCCCCGAATCAACTCTGGGGCCAACGTCCTGACTTTC. Its translation: CASSPRINSGANVLTF. This chain connects TRBV9 to TRBJ2-6; D uncertain. V lost 4 bases, J lost 0 bases, and 11 bases lay in between. CDR1 and CDR2 from the germline V gene are SGDLS and YYNGEE. The CDR3 is 16 residues long.

There are a few counts of this clonotype. The CDR3 protein is CASSSTDRADYEQYF. In DNA form, the CDR3 reads TGTGCCAGCAGTTCGACGGACAGGGCTGACTACGAGCAGTACTTC. V is TRBV12-3 or TRBV12-4 and J is TRBJ2-7; 8 positions match TRBD1. The CDR3 loop spans 15 amino acids. With V trimmed by 4 bases and J by 3 bases, 8 bases remained unmatched.

This clonotype appeared a few times. The J gene is TRBJ2-1, the V gene TRBV4-3; the match to TRBD2 covers 9 bases. The CDR3 is 13 amino acids. Trimming at V came to 4 bases and at J to 13 bases, leaving 8 bases not matched to a gene. Germline values: CDR1 LGHNA, CDR2 YSLEER. The CDR3 DNA follows: TGCGCCAGCAGCCGGATAGCGGGAGACAATCAGTTCTTC. It yields the protein CASSRIAGDNQFF.

There are many counts of this clonotype. The J gene is TRBJ2-7, the V gene TRBV27; 8 nucleotides agree with TRBD2. Trimming at V came to 7 bases and at J to 3 bases, leaving 8 bases not matched to a gene. The CDR3 is 14 residues long. Germline V gene lookup returns CDR1 MNHEY and CDR2 SMNVEV (reference sequence). Written as DNA, the CDR3 is TGTGCCAGCACCGTCCACGGGGGGGTCTACGAGCAGTACTTC. It specifies CASTVHGGVYEQYF.

The chain carries TRBV5-1 and TRBJ2-5; TRBD2 is a possible D gene (6 bases). The germline gives CDR1 SGHRS, CDR2 YFSETQ. Between the trimmed V and J ends, which lost 2 bases and 4 bases, there was a span of 12 bases. This CDR3 is 14 amino acids long. This CDR3 is CASSFGGVRETQYF. The CDR3 DNA reads as TGCGCCAGCAGCTTCGGGGGAGTCCGAGAGACCCAGTACTTC.

The V call is TRBV30, the J call TRBJ2-1; TRBD2 matches 9 bases. This CDR3 region has 12 residues. Germline V lookup: CDR1 GTSNPN, CDR2 SVGIG (reference sequence). J lost 10 bases, V lost 3 bases, and 4 bases had no gene match. The CDR3 bases are TGTGCCTGGAGCCTAGCGGGAAGGGAGCAGTTCTTC. It translates to CAWSLAGREQFF.

The chain is built from TRBV20-1 and TRBJ1-1; TRBD1 matches 7 bases. The germline CDR1 and CDR2 sequences are DFQATT and SNEGSKA (reference sequence). CDR3 length: 13 residues. The J segment lost 1 base and the V segment lost 3 bases, leaving 2 bases of the junction unmatched. In DNA, the CDR3 is TGCAGTGCTAGCCCAGGGGGGAACACTGAAGCTTTCTTT. Protein sequence: CSASPGGNTEAFF.

Many counts were recorded for this clonotype. V and J are TRBV20-1 and TRBJ2-7; TRBD1 agrees at 11 bases. The CDR3 length is 15 residues. V lost 1 base and J lost 5; bases outside the gene matches: 7. Germline CDR1 is DFQATT and CDR2 is SNEGSKA (reference sequence). CDR3 sequence: CSARAADRGLDEQYF. CDR3 DNA sequence: TGCAGTGCTAGAGCTGCGGACAGGGGGCTGGACGAGCAGTACTTC.

This clonotype was found a few times. The J gene is TRBJ2-7, the V gene TRBV21-1; TRBD2 is taken as the D call from the table, unchecked against the DNA. TRBV21-1 is a listed pseudogene. This CDR3 comprises 16 residues. CDR3 in amino acids: CASSERLAGGPYEQYF. CDR3 sequence (DNA): TGTGCCAGCAGCGAAAGACTAGCGGGAGGCCCCTACGAGCAGTACTTC.

This chain connects TRBV18 to TRBJ2-5; the D gene is possibly TRBD1 (6 bases). This CDR3 has 13 amino acids. The germline V and J ends were trimmed by 3 bases and 4 bases, with 9 bases remaining between them. Looked up from germline, CDR1 is KGHSH and CDR2 is LQKENI. In DNA, the CDR3 is TGTGCCAGCTCACCGGACAGAGGAGAGACCCAGTACTTC. Translation: CASSPDRGETQYF. Full variable domain (rest looked up from reference TRBV18 and TRBJ2-5): NAGVMQNPRHLVRRRGQEARLRCSPMKGHSHVYWYRQLPEEGLKFMVYLQKENIIDESGMPKERFSAEFPKEGPSILRIQQVVRGDSAAYFCASSPDRGETQYFGPGTRLLVL.

This clonotype has more than one count but fewer than ten. V is TRBV7-2 and J is TRBJ1-5; D might be TRBD1 (5 bases). CDR1 and CDR2 from the germline V gene are SGHTA and FQGNSA. The germline V and J ends were trimmed by 0 bases and 7 bases, with 10 bases remaining between them. This CDR3 is built from 14 residues. The CDR3 bases are TGTGCCAGCAGCTTAGCCGGCAGGGCCCAGCCCCAGCATTTT. It is translated as CASSLAGRAQPQHF.

The chain couples TRBV21-1 to TRBJ2-2. TRBV21-1 is a known pseudogene. CDR3 length equals 14 residues. In DNA form, the CDR3 reads TGTGCCAGCAGCGGTGACTCCAACACCGGGGAGCTGTTTTTT. This gives the protein CASSGDSNTGELFF.

The sample holds a few counts of this clonotype. V usage is TRBV20-1 and J usage is TRBJ1-2; D unclear. The V and J ends lost 6 bases and 4 bases respectively, with 12 bases between them. The germline V gene encodes CDR1 DFQATT and CDR2 SNEGSKA (reference sequence). CDR3 length: 12 residues. The CDR3 nucleotides are TGCAGTGCCACCAAACTCGCCTATGGCTACACCTTC. Translation gives CSATKLAYGYTF.

The genes are TRBV30 and TRBJ2-5, with D possibly matching TRBD1 (5 bases). The CDR3 is made up of 11 amino acids. Per germline, CDR1 GTSNPN and CDR2 SVGIG (reference sequence). V was trimmed by 2 bases and J by 4 bases, leaving 5 bases between them. DNA of the CDR3: TGTGCCTGGAGTAGGGGAGAGACCCAGTACTTC. Protein product: CAWSRGETQYF.

This clonotype occurred many times. V usage is TRBV6-2 or TRBV6-3 and J usage is TRBJ2-1, with D tentatively TRBD1 (6 bases). V was cut by 0 bases and J by 8 bases, with 11 bases left in between. The CDR3 length is 14 residues. CDR1 is MNHEY and CDR2 is SVGEGT in the germline V gene. The CDR3 nucleotides read TGTGCCAGCAGTTACTCCAGGGGTCCGTATGAGCAGTTCTTC. It translates to CASSYSRGPYEQFF.

This clonotype was picked up a small number of times. The chain combines TRBV11-1 with TRBJ2-7; 8 bases are a match to TRBD2. The ends lost 3 bases at V and 8 bases at J; junction bases unmatched: 9. The CDR3 spans 14 residues. CDR1 is SGHAT and CDR2 is FQDESV in the germline V gene (reference sequence). The CDR3 nucleotides read TGTGCCAGCAGCTTCTCAGCGGGGGAGGGAAAGCAGTACTTC. This sequence encodes CASSFSAGEGKQYF.

The rearrangement joins TRBV2 to TRBJ2-1; D call uncertain. There are 14 residues in the CDR3. Trimming left V 4 bases short and J 1 base short, with 8 bases between. Germline assignment: CDR1 SNHLY and CDR2 FYNNEI. The CDR3: CASSGTRSYNEQFF. In DNA, the CDR3 is TGTGCCAGCAGTGGGACCCGTTCCTACAATGAGCAGTTCTTC.

The chain employs TRBV28 and TRBJ1-1, with 12 positions matching TRBD1. The V gene's germline CDR1 is MDHEN and CDR2 SYDVKM. The junction had 15 bases not matched to a gene; V was cut back by 11 bases and J by 5 bases. This CDR3 spans 16 amino acids. CDR3 coding DNA: TGTGCCTTATACCCCCGGGACAGGGGGCGCAGGACTGAAGCTTTCTTT. This encodes CALYPRDRGRRTEAFF.

The V gene is TRBV20-1, the J gene TRBJ2-7; perhaps TRBD2 as D (6 bases). The ends were cut back, 0 bases at V and 0 bases at J, with 12 bases in the middle. This CDR3 has 15 residues. Germline V gives CDR1 DFQATT, CDR2 SNEGSKA (reference sequence). The CDR3 loop reads CSARDNGRSSYEQYF. DNA for the CDR3: TGCAGTGCTAGAGATAACGGGAGATCCTCCTACGAGCAGTACTTC.

Concerning this clonotype: The germline gene is not matched at one end of the junction; a read error may be the cause. The chain's CDR3 is CASSLGPPTSGTATDTQYF. In DNA form, the CDR3 reads TGTGCTAGCAGCTTAGGGCCCCCGACTAGCGGGACCGCCACAGATACGCAGTATTTT. The V and J genes are TRBV7-7 and TRBJ2-3; 11 bases agree with TRBD2. The CDR3 spans 19 residues. Germline V gene lookup returns CDR1 SSHAT and CDR2 FNYEAQ (reference sequence).